A selection of T cell receptor beta chains follows, all from one sample in a study of cytomegalovirus exposure and HLA in healthy donors. The protocol was immunoSEQ multiplex PCR, while the TCRdb copy is restricted to in-frame clones and leaves out a portion. The sample contains over 95,000 clones, 76% of which appear only once. Material for sequencing was PBMCs. The receptors derive from a woman between 40 and 50 years old in good health and CMV-seropositive. CDR3s include the opening cysteine and the closing phenylalanine or tryptophan. Fields, in order: CDR3 DNA, CDR3 protein, D gene, V gene, J gene, clone size. D genes are given only for firm matches. Not every row has a clone size; where given, it reads once, few, many or a size class.

TGTGCCAGCACCCTGGAGGGACAGCGGAACACCGGGGAGCTGTTTTTT	CASTLEGQRNTGELFF	NA	TRBV7-9	TRBJ2-2	few
TGCGCCAGCAGCCCGGGACAGAACACTGAAGCTTTCTTT	CASSPGQNTEAFF	NA	TRBV5-1	TRBJ1-1	once
TGTGCCAGCACTAAAGACAGGGGTCCTACCGGGGAGCTGTTTTTT	CASTKDRGPTGELFF	TRBD1	TRBV6-6	TRBJ2-2	few
TGTGCCAGCAGAGAAGGGACAGGCAACTATGGCTACACCTTC	CASREGTGNYGYTF	TRBD1	TRBV2	TRBJ1-2	NA
TGTGCCAGCAGCTTGGGTGGGACAGGGATCCCTATGAACACTGAAGCTTTCTTT	CASSLGGTGIPMNTEAFF	TRBD1	TRBV5-4	TRBJ1-1	NA
TGTGCCAGCACCCAAAGGGGATCCACTGAAGCTTTCTTT	CASTQRGSTEAFF	NA	TRBV2	TRBJ1-1	NA
TGTGCCAGCAGTGAAGGGGCCCGCACAGATACGCAGTATTTT	CASSEGARTDTQYF	NA	TRBV2	TRBJ2-3	NA
TGCGCCAGCAGCTTGGAGGGGGGGAATGAAAAACTGTTTTTT	CASSLEGGNEKLFF	NA	TRBV5-1	TRBJ1-4	NA
TGTGCCAGCAGCTGGGGCACAAAGCCTTACGAGCAGTACTTC	CASSWGTKPYEQYF	NA	TRBV7-2	TRBJ2-7	NA
TGTGCCAGTAGGCCCGGACAGAGGTCCCACGAGCAGTACTTC	CASRPGQRSHEQYF	NA	TRBV19	TRBJ2-7	NA
TGTGCCAGCAGCCTACAATGGGGGGTCTCGACAGGGAAGGCCTATGGCTACACCTTC	CASSLQWGVSTGKAYGYTF	TRBD1	TRBV7-9	TRBJ1-2	NA
TGTGCCAGCAGCAAGGAGGGACAGGGACCAGATACGCAGTATTTT	CASSKEGQGPDTQYF	TRBD1	TRBV4-2	TRBJ2-3	NA
TGCAGTGCTAGCCAGGAAATTGAAGCTTTCTTT	CSASQEIEAFF	NA	TRBV20-1	TRBJ1-1	NA
TGTGCCACCAGCGAGCGGTGGATGACTGAAGCTTTCTTT	CATSERWMTEAFF	NA	TRBV15	TRBJ1-1	NA
TGTGCCTGGAGTTGGGGGGAGTACGAGCAGTACTTC	CAWSWGEYEQYF	NA	TRBV30	TRBJ2-7	NA
TGTGCCAGCAGTGGACAGGGGCCCCCTTCACCCCTCCACTTT	CASSGQGPPSPLHF	TRBD1	TRBV2	TRBJ1-6	NA
TGTGCCAGCAGTGAGCCTCGGTATGCCGGGGAGCTGTTTTTT	CASSEPRYAGELFF	NA	TRBV6-1	TRBJ2-2	once
TGCGCCAGCAGCTTGGTCGGGGGGGGCTACACCTTC	CASSLVGGGYTF	NA	TRBV5-1	TRBJ1-2	NA
TGTGCCAGCAGCTTAGTTGTTGGTATGTTGAGTGAAGCTTTCTTT	CASSLVVGMLSEAFF	NA	TRBV11-1	TRBJ1-1	few
TGTGCCAGCAGCCCAAAGTGGGGACAGGGGGGAGATACGCAGTATTTT	CASSPKWGQGGDTQYF	TRBD1	TRBV13	TRBJ2-3	NA
TGCGCCAGCAGCTTGGTGACGGACTTCCGCTATGGCTACACCTTC	CASSLVTDFRYGYTF	NA	TRBV5-1	TRBJ1-2	NA
TGCGCCAGCAGGACTAGCGGGGACTACAATGAGCAGTTCTTC	CASRTSGDYNEQFF	TRBD2	TRBV5-1	TRBJ2-1	NA
TGTGCCAGCGGGACGCTGGGTGAGCAGTTCTTC	CASGTLGEQFF	NA	TRBV10-3	TRBJ2-1	NA
TGTGCCTGGAGTAGGGGGCCCACTGAAGCTTTCTTT	CAWSRGPTEAFF	TRBD1	TRBV30	TRBJ1-1	NA
TGTGCCAGCAGCGTAGCTCGGACCGTCGGGGGGGGCGCAGATACGCAGTATTTT	CASSVARTVGGGADTQYF	TRBD2	TRBV9	TRBJ2-3	NA
TGCGCCAGCAGCCTGACTAGCGGGGTGGCCGGGGAGCTGTTTTTT	CASSLTSGVAGELFF	TRBD2	TRBV5-1	TRBJ2-2	NA
TGTGCCAGCAGTCCCCGACAGGGGCATCAGCCCCAGCATTTT	CASSPRQGHQPQHF	TRBD1	TRBV2	TRBJ1-5	NA
TGTGCCAGCAGCTCGATGACAGGGCGCCCGGGAAACACCATATATTTT	CASSSMTGRPGNTIYF	TRBD1	TRBV7-9	TRBJ1-3	NA
TGTGCCAGCAGCTTGGACAGGGAACATGAGCAGTTCTTC	CASSLDREHEQFF	TRBD1	TRBV7-2	TRBJ2-1	NA
TGTGCCAGCATAGGGCAGACTACCCAGACAGATACGCAGTATTTT	CASIGQTTQTDTQYF	NA	TRBV5-6	TRBJ2-3	NA
TGTGCCAGAAGCGACGGTGGGGAGGGGTTTAATTCACCCCTCCACTTT	CARSDGGEGFNSPLHF	NA	TRBV5-3	TRBJ1-6	NA
TGCGCCAGCAGCCAAGGCGGGACAGATAATGAAAAACTGTTTTTT	CASSQGGTDNEKLFF	TRBD1	TRBV4-1	TRBJ1-4	NA
TGTGCCAGCAGTGAATATGGAGGCCCCTACGAGCAGTACTTC	CASSEYGGPYEQYF	NA	TRBV25-1	TRBJ2-7	NA
TGTGCCAGCAGCAAATGGTCGCGCGGGGGGGGAGAGCAGTTCTTC	CASSKWSRGGGEQFF	TRBD2	TRBV7-2	TRBJ2-1	NA
TGTGCCAGCAGCCAATCAGGAGATACGCAGTATTTT	CASSQSGDTQYF	NA	TRBV14	TRBJ2-3	NA
TGCGCCAGCAGCTTGGTTAGAGCTAGCACAGATACGCAGTATTTT	CASSLVRASTDTQYF	NA	TRBV5-1	TRBJ2-3	NA
TGTGCCAGCAGCACGCCGGGACATCCGAACACTGAAGCTTTCTTT	CASSTPGHPNTEAFF	NA	TRBV9	TRBJ1-1	NA
TGTGCCAGCAGCGCCAGGAACGAGCAGTACTTC	CASSARNEQYF	NA	TRBV7-8	TRBJ2-7	NA
TGTGCCAGCAGCTTGGATCTGGCGGGCAAAGAGACCCAGTACTTC	CASSLDLAGKETQYF	NA	TRBV5-4	TRBJ2-5	NA
TGTGCCAGCAGCTTCCCAACAGGGTATCTTGAAAAACTGTTTTTT	CASSFPTGYLEKLFF	NA	TRBV7-9	TRBJ1-4	NA
TGTGCCTCAGGTCTGAACACTGAAGCTTTCTTT	CASGLNTEAFF	NA	TRBV30	TRBJ1-1	NA
TGTGCCAGTCTCGGGTTCGACAGGGGGCTTTACGAGCAGTACTTC	CASLGFDRGLYEQYF	TRBD1	TRBV6-6	TRBJ2-7	NA
TGTGCCAGCAGCTTACGGGACAGGGTGTCCTACAATGAGCAGTTCTTC	CASSLRDRVSYNEQFF	TRBD1	TRBV7-2	TRBJ2-1	NA
TGTGCCAGCTCACCGCGACAGGGAAAGGATGAAAAACTGTTTTTT	CASSPRQGKDEKLFF	TRBD1	TRBV18	TRBJ1-4	once
TGTGCCAGCACAACCCAAACAGGGAACACCGGGGAGCTGTTTTTT	CASTTQTGNTGELFF	NA	TRBV2	TRBJ2-2	NA
TGCGCCAGCAGCCAAGAATGGGGCGGACTAGCGGGGGACACCACAGATACGCAGTATTTT	CASSQEWGGLAGDTTDTQYF	TRBD2	TRBV4-1	TRBJ2-3	once
TGCGCCAGCAGCTTGCCAGGGCCTAATGGCTACACCTTC	CASSLPGPNGYTF	NA	TRBV5-1	TRBJ1-2	NA